These 12 T cell receptor delta chains originate from one sample sequenced in a study of delta chains in infants with herpesvirus infections. PBMC RNA was reverse transcribed using gamma-chain- and delta-chain-specific primers. TCRdb fed the RT-PCR reads to CATT. The sample consists of thousands of delta-chain clones, 35% to 45% of them appearing once. The sample here was peripheral blood, taken at time point 4 of longitudinal follow-up. The receptors here all came from a human donor who was a Ugandan infant, either HIV-exposed or HIV-unexposed (not recorded which).

The chain recombines TRDV2 with TRDJ3; the match to TRDD3 covers 12 bases. The CDR3 has 19 residues. Germline CDR1 is GEAIGNYY and CDR2 is EKD. Trimming at V came to 3 bases and at J to 0 bases, leaving 5 bases not matched to a gene. The CDR3 nucleotides are TGTGCCTGTGACCAAGTACTGGGGGATACCTCCTGGGACACCCGACAGATGTTTTTC. Translation: CACDQVLGDTSWDTRQMFF.

This clone is classed as medium-sized (0.01 to 0.1%). V is TRDV1 and J is TRDJ1; 11 nucleotides match TRDD3. The length of the CDR3 is 19 residues. Germline V CDR1 and CDR2: TSWWSYY, QGS. V lost 10 bases, J lost 2 bases, and 21 bases stayed unmatched. In DNA, the CDR3 is TGTGCTCCTCTCATAATAACCACTGGGGGATATAAGAAAACCGATAAACTCATCTTT. This sequence encodes CAPLIITTGGYKKTDKLIF.

This clone was detected a few times. The gene calls are TRDV2 and TRDJ3; 10 bases are shared with TRDD3. Germline values: CDR1 GEAIGNYY, CDR2 EKD. The CDR3 runs to 18 residues. Unmatched junction bases numbered 2, after V lost 1 base and J lost 0 bases. The CDR3 sequence is CACDTLGDSSWDTRQMFF. CDR3 DNA: TGTGCCTGTGACACTCTGGGGGATAGCTCCTGGGACACCCGACAGATGTTTTTC.

This rearrangement joins TRDV2 to TRDJ3, with D possibly TRDD3 on 6 matching bases. The germline V gene has CDR1 GEAIGNYY and CDR2 EKD. This CDR3 has 17 amino acids. Trimming cost V 5 bases and J 0 bases, with 13 bases left between them. For the CDR3, the DNA is TGTGCCTGTGCCCCTCTGGGGAGCTCCTGGGACACCCGACAGATGTTTTTC. The encoded protein is CACAPLGSSWDTRQMFF.

The chain uses TRDV2 and TRDJ1, with 11 bases fitting TRDD3. The CDR3 sequence is 16 residues long. From germline, CDR1 is GEAIGNYY and CDR2 EKD. V lost 2 bases, J lost 7 bases, and 11 bases stayed unmatched. The CDR3 DNA sequence: TGTGCCTGTGACAGACTGGGGGATAGGACCGTACGTAAACTCATCTTT. Translation gives CACDRLGDRTVRKLIF.

A remark on this clone: A read error is possible here, since a much larger clone lies one base away. The V and J genes are TRDV2 and TRDJ1, with a tentative D call TRDD3 (5 bases). The length of the CDR3 is 18 residues. V lost 0 bases to trimming and J lost 1 base, with 20 bases between them. CDR1 is GEAIGNYY, CDR2 EKD, per germline. DNA for the CDR3: TGTGCCTGTGACACCGTAGGGGGTACTCGGGGAAGCACCGATAAACTCATCTTT. This sequence encodes CACDTVGGTRGSTDKLIF.

In its sample, this clone was seen a few times. The rearrangement links TRDV1 to TRDJ1; 11 bases align to TRDD3. Losses at the gene ends were 0 bases for V and 0 bases for J; bases not matched to a gene: 21. The CDR3 is made up of 23 amino acids. Germline V gene data show CDR1 as TSWWSYY and CDR2 as QGS. The CDR3 here is CALGELIRGWGIPTKKYTDKLIF. In DNA, the CDR3 is TGTGCTCTTGGGGAACTAATCCGGGGCTGGGGGATACCAACTAAGAAGTACACCGATAAACTCATCTTT.

The table lists this clone with a few counts. The rearrangement uses TRDV2 and TRDJ1, with 8 bases aligning to TRDD3. Germline V gene data show CDR1 as GEAIGNYY and CDR2 as EKD. Trimming at V came to 3 bases and at J to 1 base, leaving 9 bases not matched to a gene. The CDR3 has 16 amino acids. CDR3 sequence (DNA): TGTGCCTGTGACCCCGTGGGATACGATGGCACCGATAAACTCATCTTT. Its translation: CACDPVGYDGTDKLIF.

This clone is large in the sample. The chain uses TRDV1 and TRDJ1, with 11 positions matching TRDD3. V shed 0 bases and J 7 bases; nucleotides not matched to a gene: 13. The CDR3 totals 18 residues. Per germline, CDR1 TSWWSYY and CDR2 QGS. CDR3 residues: CALGELPGGYPTGGKLIF. The CDR3 nucleotides read TGTGCTCTTGGGGAACTCCCTGGGGGATACCCGACGGGGGGTAAACTCATCTTT.

The rearrangement uses TRDV1 and TRDJ1, with 12 bases aligning to TRDD3. V was pared by 1 base and J by 2 bases, with 14 bases of the junction left unmatched. CDR1 and CDR2 (germline): TSWWSYY, QGS. The CDR3 spans 20 residues. CDR3 protein: CALGEPRVLGDTRVTDKLIF. The CDR3 region has the DNA TGTGCTCTTGGGGAACCTCGGGTGCTGGGGGATACGCGGGTTACCGATAAACTCATCTTT.

This chain connects TRDV1 to TRDJ1; 12 bases map to TRDD3. CDR1 is TSWWSYY and CDR2 is QGS in the germline V gene. This CDR3 comprises 17 residues. J lost 4 bases, V lost 0 bases, and 6 bases had no gene match. This chain's CDR3 is CALGELAGGYAHDKLIF. CDR3 bases: TGTGCTCTTGGGGAACTCGCTGGGGGATACGCTCACGATAAACTCATCTTT.

This clone was seen more than once but under ten times. The same CDR3 can be traced to other DNA sequences in this sample. V and J are TRDV2 and TRDJ3; 7 bases are a match to TRDD3. The V segment lost 0 bases and the J segment 0 bases; nucleotides outside the gene matches: 4. The germline V gene encodes CDR1 GEAIGNYY and CDR2 EKD. The CDR3 spans 18 residues. CDR3 residues: CACDTGGYGSWDTRQMFF. The CDR3 DNA follows: TGTGCCTGTGACACCGGTGGATACGGCTCCTGGGACACCCGACAGATGTTTTTC.